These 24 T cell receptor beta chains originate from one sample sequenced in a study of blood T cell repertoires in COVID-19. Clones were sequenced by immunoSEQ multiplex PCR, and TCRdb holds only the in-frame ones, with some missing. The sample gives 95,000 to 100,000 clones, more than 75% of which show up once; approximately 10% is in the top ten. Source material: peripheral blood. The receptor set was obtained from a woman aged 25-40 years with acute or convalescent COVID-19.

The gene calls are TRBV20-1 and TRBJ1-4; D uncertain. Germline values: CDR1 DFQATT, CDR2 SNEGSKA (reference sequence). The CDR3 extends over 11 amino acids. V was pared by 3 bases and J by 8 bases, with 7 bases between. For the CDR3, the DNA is TGCAGTGCTAGCCCCATGGAAAAACTGTTTTTT. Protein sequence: CSASPMEKLFF.

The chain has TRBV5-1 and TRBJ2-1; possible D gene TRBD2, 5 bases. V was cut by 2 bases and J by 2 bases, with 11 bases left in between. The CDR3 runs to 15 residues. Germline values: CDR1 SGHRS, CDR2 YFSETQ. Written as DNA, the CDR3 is TGCGCCAGCAGCTTACCGGGGTCGGCCTACAATGAGCAGTTCTTC. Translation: CASSLPGSAYNEQFF. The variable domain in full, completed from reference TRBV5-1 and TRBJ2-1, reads KAGVTQTPRYLIKTRGQQVTLSCSPISGHRSVSWYQQTPGQGLQFLFEYFSETQRNKGNFPGRFSGRQFSNSRSEMNVSTLELGDSALYLCASSLPGSAYNEQFFGPGTRLTVL.

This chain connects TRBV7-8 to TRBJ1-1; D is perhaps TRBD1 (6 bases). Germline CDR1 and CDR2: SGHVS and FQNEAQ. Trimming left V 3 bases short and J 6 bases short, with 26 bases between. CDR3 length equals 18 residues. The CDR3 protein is CASSLGAKGPMVGAEAFF. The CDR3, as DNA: TGTGCCAGCAGCTTGGGGGCGAAGGGACCGATGGTTGGGGCTGAAGCTTTCTTT.

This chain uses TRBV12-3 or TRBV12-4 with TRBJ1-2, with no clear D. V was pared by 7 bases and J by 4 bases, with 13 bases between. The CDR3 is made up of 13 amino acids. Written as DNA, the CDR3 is TGTGCCAGCACCCTAGGAGGCCCCTATGGCTACACCTTC. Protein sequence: CASTLGGPYGYTF.

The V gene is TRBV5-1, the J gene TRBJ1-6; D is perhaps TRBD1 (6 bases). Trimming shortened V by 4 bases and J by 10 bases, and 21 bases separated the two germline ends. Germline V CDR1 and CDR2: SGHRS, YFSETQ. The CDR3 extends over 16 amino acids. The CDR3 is CASSPLQGRSESPLHF. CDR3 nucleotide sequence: TGCGCCAGCAGCCCGCTCCAGGGGCGATCGGAATCACCCCTCCACTTT.

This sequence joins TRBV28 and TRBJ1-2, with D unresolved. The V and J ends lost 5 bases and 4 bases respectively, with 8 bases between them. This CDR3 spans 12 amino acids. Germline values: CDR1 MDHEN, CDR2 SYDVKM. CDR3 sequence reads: CASSREAYGYTF. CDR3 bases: TGTGCCAGCAGTCGGGAAGCCTATGGCTACACCTTC.

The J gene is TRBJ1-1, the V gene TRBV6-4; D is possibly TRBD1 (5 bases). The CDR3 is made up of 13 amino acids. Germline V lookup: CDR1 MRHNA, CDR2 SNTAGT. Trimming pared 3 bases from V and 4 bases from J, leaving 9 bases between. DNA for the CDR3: TGTGCCAGCAGTGAAGGGGTCGGCACTGAAGCTTTCTTT. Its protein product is CASSEGVGTEAFF.

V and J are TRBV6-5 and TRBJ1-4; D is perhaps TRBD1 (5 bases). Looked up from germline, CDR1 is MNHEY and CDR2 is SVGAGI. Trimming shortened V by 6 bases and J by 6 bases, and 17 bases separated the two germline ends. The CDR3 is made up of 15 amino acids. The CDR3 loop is CASSGSGGGDEKLFF. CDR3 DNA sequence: TGTGCCAGCAGCGGTAGTGGGGGAGGGGATGAAAAACTGTTTTTT.

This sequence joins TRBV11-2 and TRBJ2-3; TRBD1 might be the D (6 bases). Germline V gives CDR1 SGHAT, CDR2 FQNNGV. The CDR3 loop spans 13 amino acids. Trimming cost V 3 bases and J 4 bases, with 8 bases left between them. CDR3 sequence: CASSFPGADTQYF. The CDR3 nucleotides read TGTGCCAGCAGCTTCCCAGGGGCAGATACGCAGTATTTT.

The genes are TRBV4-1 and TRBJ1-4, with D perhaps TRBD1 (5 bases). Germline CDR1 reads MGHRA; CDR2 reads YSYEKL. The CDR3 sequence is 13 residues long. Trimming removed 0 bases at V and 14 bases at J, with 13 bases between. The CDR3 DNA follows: TGCGCCAGCAGCCAAGATGGTACCGACAGTCTGTTTTTT. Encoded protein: CASSQDGTDSLFF.

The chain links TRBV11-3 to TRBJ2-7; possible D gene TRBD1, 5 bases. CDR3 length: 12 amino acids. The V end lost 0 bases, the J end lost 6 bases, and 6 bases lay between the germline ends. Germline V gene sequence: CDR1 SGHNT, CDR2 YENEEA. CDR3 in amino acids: CASSLDRAEQYF. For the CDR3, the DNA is TGTGCCAGCAGCTTAGACAGGGCCGAGCAGTACTTC.

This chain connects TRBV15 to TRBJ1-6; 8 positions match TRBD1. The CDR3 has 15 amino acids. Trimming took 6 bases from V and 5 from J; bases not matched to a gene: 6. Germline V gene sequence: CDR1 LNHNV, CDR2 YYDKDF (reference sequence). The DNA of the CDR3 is TGTGCCACCAGTAGGCAGGGGGCGAATAATTCACCCCTCCACTTT. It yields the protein CATSRQGANNSPLHF.

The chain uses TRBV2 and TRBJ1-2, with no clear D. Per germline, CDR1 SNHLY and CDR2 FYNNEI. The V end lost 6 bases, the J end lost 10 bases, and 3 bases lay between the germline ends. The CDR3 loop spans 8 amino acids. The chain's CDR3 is CASSYYTF. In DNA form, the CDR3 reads TGTGCCAGCAGCTACTACACCTTC.

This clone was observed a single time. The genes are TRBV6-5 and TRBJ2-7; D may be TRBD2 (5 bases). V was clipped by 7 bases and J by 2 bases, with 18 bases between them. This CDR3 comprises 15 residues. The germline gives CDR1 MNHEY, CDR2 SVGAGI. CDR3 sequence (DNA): TGTGCCAGCAACACGAGGGCAGGAGCAACCTACGAGCAGTACTTC. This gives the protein CASNTRAGATYEQYF.

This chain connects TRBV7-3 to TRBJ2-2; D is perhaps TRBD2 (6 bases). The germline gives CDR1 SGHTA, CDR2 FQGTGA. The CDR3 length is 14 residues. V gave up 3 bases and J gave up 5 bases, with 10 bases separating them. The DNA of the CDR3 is TGTGCCAGCAGCTTCGCGGGGCAGACCGGGGAGCTGTTTTTT. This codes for CASSFAGQTGELFF. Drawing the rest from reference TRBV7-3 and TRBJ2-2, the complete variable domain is GAGVSQTPSNKVTEKGKYVELRCDPISGHTALYWYRQSLGQGPEFLIYFQGTGAADDSGLPNDRFFAVRPEGSVSTLKIQRTERGDSAVYLCASSFAGQTGELFFGEGSRLTVL.

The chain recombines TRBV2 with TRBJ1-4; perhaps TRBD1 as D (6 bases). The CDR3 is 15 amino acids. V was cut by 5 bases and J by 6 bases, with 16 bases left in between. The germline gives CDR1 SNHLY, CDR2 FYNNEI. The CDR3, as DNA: TGTGCCAGCAGTCAAGGCAGGGGCCTATATGAAAAACTGTTTTTT. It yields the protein CASSQGRGLYEKLFF.

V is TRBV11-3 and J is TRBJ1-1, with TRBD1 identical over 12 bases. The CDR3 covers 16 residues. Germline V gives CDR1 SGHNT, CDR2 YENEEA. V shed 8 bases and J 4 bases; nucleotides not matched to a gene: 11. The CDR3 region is CASRGRDRGPITEAFF. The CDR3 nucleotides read TGTGCCAGCCGGGGAAGGGACAGGGGGCCGATCACTGAAGCTTTCTTT.

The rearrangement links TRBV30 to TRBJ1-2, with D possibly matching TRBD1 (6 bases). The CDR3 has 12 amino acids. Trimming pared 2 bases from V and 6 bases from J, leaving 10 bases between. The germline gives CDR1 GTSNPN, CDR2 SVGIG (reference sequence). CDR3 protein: CAWSTGIHGYTF. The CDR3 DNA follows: TGTGCCTGGAGTACAGGGATCCATGGCTACACCTTC.

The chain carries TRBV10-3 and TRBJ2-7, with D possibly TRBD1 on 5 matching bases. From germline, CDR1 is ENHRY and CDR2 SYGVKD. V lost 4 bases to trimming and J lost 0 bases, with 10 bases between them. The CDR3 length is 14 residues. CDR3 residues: CAISGSQDSYEQYF. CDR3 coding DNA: TGTGCCATCAGTGGATCACAGGACTCCTACGAGCAGTACTTC.

CDR3 protein: CSIRVLSGTEAFF. The CDR3 DNA is TGCAGCATTCGGGTACTTTCGGGCACTGAAGCTTTCTTT. The V and J genes are TRBV29-1 and TRBJ1-1; D is undetermined. With 8 bases removed from V and 4 bases from J, the gap between germline ends came to 17 bases. The V gene's germline CDR1 is SQVTM and CDR2 ANQGSEA. The CDR3 sequence is 13 residues long.

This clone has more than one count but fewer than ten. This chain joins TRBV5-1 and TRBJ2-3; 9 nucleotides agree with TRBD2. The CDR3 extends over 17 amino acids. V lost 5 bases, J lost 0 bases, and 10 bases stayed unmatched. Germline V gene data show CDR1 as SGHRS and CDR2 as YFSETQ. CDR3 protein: CASSSAGGLPSTDTQYF. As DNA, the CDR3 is TGCGCCAGCAGTTCAGCGGGGGGCCTCCCCAGCACAGATACGCAGTATTTT. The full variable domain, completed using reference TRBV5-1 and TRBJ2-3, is KAGVTQTPRYLIKTRGQQVTLSCSPISGHRSVSWYQQTPGQGLQFLFEYFSETQRNKGNFPGRFSGRQFSNSRSEMNVSTLELGDSALYLCASSSAGGLPSTDTQYFGPGTRLTVL.

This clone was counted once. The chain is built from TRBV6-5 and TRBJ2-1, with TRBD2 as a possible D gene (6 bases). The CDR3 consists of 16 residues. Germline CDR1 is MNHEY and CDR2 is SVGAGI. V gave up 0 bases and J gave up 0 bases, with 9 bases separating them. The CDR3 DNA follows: TGTGCCAGCAGTTACTCGGCGGGGAGCTCCTACAATGAGCAGTTCTTC. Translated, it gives CASSYSAGSSYNEQFF.

This CDR3 is CASSYSGTGNTEAFF. DNA for the CDR3: TGTGCCAGCAGTTACTCCGGGACAGGGAACACTGAAGCTTTCTTT. The V call is TRBV6-5, the J call TRBJ1-1; TRBD1 matches at 8 bases. This CDR3 is 15 amino acids long. The trim removed 0 bases at V and 1 base at J, leaving 1 base unmatched. CDR1 and CDR2 (germline): MNHEY, SVGAGI.

The CDR3 bases are TGTGCCAGCAGCGGACAGGTCTACGAGCAGTACTTC. Its protein product is CASSGQVYEQYF. V and J are TRBV28 and TRBJ2-7; 7 bases agree with TRBD1. Germline trimming cut 6 bases from V and 3 bases from J; bases unmatched to any gene: 2. The CDR3 loop spans 12 amino acids. Germline CDR1 MDHEN, CDR2 SYDVKM.